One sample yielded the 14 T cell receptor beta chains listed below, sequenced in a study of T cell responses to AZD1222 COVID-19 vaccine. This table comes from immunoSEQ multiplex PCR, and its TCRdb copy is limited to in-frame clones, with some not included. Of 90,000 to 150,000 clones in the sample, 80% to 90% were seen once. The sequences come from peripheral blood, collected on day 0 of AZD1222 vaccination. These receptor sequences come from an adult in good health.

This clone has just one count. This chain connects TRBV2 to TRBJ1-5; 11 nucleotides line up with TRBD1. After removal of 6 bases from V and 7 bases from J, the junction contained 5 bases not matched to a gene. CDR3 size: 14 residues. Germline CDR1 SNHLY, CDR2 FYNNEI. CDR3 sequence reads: CASRGDRGRQPQHF. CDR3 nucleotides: TGTGCCAGCAGGGGGGACAGGGGGAGACAGCCCCAGCATTTT.

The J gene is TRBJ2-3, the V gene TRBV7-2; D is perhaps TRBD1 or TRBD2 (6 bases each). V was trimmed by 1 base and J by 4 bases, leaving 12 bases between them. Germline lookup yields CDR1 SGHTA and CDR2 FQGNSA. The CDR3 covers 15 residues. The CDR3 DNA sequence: TGTGCCAGCAGCTTAGAGGGGGGAATCGCAGATACGCAGTATTTT. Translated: CASSLEGGIADTQYF.

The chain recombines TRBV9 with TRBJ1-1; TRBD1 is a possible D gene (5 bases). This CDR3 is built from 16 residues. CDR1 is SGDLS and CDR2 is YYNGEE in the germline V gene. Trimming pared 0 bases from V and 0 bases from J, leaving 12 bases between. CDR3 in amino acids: CASSVGWGTMNTEAFF. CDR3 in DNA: TGTGCCAGCAGCGTAGGTTGGGGGACCATGAACACTGAAGCTTTCTTT.

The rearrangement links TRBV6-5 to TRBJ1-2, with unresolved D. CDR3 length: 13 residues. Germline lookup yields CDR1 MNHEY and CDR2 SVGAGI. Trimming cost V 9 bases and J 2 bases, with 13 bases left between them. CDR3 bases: TGTGCCAGTCGGGAGTCGGAGAACTATGGCTACACCTTC. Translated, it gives CASRESENYGYTF.

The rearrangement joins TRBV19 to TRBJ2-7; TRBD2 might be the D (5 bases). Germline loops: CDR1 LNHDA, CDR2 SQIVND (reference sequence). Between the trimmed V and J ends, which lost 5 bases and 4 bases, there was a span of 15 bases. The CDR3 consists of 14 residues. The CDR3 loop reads CASSGGTLGYEQYF. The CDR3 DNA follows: TGTGCCAGTAGTGGAGGAACGTTGGGGTACGAGCAGTACTTC.

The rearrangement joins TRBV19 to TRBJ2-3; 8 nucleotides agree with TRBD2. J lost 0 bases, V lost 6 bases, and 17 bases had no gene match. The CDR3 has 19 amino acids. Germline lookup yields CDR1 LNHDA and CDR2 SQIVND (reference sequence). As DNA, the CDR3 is TGTGCCAGTAGACCTAGGGACCGGGCTAGCGGGTATAGCACAGATACGCAGTATTTT. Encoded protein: CASRPRDRASGYSTDTQYF.

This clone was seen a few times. The chain's CDR3 is CASKSPDNQPQHF. As DNA, the CDR3 is TGTGCCAGCAAGTCGCCAGACAATCAGCCCCAGCATTTT. This rearrangement joins TRBV6-5 to TRBJ1-5; no definite D call. This CDR3 contains 13 residues. From germline, CDR1 is MNHEY and CDR2 SVGAGI. Trimming took 7 bases from V and 3 from J, leaving 10 bases between them.

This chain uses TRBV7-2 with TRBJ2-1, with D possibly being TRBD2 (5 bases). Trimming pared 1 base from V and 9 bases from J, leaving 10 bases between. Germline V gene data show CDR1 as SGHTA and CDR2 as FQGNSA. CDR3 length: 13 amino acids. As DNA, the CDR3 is TGTGCCAGCAGCTTAGTCTCACGGGGTGAGCAGTTCTTC. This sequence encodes CASSLVSRGEQFF.

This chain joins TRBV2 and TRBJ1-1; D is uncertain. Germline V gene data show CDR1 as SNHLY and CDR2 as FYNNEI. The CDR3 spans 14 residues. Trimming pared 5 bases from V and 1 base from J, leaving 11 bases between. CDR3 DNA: TGTGCCAGCAGTCCGTTCGGGGAGAACACTGAAGCTTTCTTT. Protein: CASSPFGENTEAFF. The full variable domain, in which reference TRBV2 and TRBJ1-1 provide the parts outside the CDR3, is EPEVTQTPSHQVTQMGQEVILRCVPISNHLYFYWYRQILGQKVEFLVSFYNNEISEKSEIFDDQFSVERPDGSNFTLKIRSTKLEDSAMYFCASSPFGENTEAFFGQGTRLTVV.

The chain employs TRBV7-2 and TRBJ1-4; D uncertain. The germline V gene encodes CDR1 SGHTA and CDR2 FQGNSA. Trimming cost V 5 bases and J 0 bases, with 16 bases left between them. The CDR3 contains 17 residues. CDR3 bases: TGTGCCAGCAGCGGGTCTAGCGGGGTGGCAACTAATGAAAAACTGTTTTTT. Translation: CASSGSSGVATNEKLFF.

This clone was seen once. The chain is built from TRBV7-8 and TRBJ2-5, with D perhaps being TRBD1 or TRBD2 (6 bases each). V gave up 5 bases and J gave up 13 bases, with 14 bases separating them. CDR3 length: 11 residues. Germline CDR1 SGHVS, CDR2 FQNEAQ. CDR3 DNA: TGTGCCAGCAGCCGCGGGACACCGCCGTACTTC. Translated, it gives CASSRGTPPYF.

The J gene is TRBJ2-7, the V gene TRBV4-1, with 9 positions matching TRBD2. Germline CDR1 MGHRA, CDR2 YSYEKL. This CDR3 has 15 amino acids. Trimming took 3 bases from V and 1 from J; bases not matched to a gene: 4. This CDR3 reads CASSHSSGGSYEQYF. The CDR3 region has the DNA TGCGCCAGCAGCCACTCGAGCGGGGGGTCCTACGAGCAGTACTTC.

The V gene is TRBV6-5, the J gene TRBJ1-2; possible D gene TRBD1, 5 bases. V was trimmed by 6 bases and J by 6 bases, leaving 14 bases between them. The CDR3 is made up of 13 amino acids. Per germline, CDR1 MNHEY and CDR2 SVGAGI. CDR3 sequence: CASSLLGGDGYTF. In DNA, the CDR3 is TGTGCCAGCAGCTTGCTGGGAGGGGATGGCTACACCTTC.

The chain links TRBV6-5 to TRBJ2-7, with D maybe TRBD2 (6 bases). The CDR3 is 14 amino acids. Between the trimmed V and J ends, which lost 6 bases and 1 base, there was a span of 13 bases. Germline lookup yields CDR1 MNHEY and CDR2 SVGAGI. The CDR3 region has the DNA TGTGCCAGCAGGAGGGACTTCGCTTCCTACGAGCAGTACTTC. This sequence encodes CASRRDFASYEQYF.